These T cell receptor beta chains were read from a single sample in a study of blood T cell repertoires in COVID-19. TCRdb keeps only in-frame clones here, not all; method: immunoSEQ multiplex PCR. Of 100,000 to 150,000 clones in the sample, about four fifths are singletons; the top ten hold about a sixth. The specimen was peripheral blood. Receptors were obtained from a woman aged 45-60 years with acute or convalescent COVID-19. Both conserved end residues are part of each CDR3. A D gene is named only where the DNA matches it firmly. Size is omitted from some rows. Given values are once, few, many or a class for expanded clones.

j_gene: TRBJ2-7
abundance: few
v_gene: TRBV6-1
d_gene: TRBD1
CDR3nt: TGTGCCAGCAGTGATCGCAGACAGGGTTACGAGCAGTACTTC
CDR3aa: CASSDRRQGYEQYF

j_gene: TRBJ1-4
abundance: .
v_gene: TRBV6-5
d_gene: TRBD1
CDR3nt: TGTGCCAGCAGTTACTACAGGGGAGGAGAAAAACTGTTTTTT
CDR3aa: CASSYYRGGEKLFF

j_gene: TRBJ1-2
abundance: .
v_gene: TRBV5-5
d_gene: .
CDR3nt: TGTGCCAGCAGCTTGGGTGGACAGTTAGCTAACTATGGCTACACCTTC
CDR3aa: CASSLGGQLANYGYTF

j_gene: TRBJ1-4
abundance: .
v_gene: TRBV5-6
d_gene: TRBD1
CDR3nt: TGTGCCAGCAGCTTGGCTTTCGCCCGGACAGGGAAGAATGAAAAACTGTTTTTT
CDR3aa: CASSLAFARTGKNEKLFF

j_gene: TRBJ2-3
abundance: .
v_gene: TRBV3-1/TRBV3-2
d_gene: TRBD2
CDR3nt: TGTGCCAGCACCTTAGCGGGGGGGGCTGCTACGCAGTATTTT
CDR3aa: CASTLAGGAATQYF

j_gene: TRBJ2-5
abundance: .
v_gene: TRBV19
d_gene: .
CDR3nt: TGTGCCAGTAGTATATCAGGGGCAGGGACCCCCCAGTACTTC
CDR3aa: CASSISGAGTPQYF

j_gene: TRBJ1-4
abundance: .
v_gene: TRBV5-1
d_gene: TRBD1
CDR3nt: TGCGCCAGCAGTTCTGGACAGGTTGGAGAAAAACTGTTTTTT
CDR3aa: CASSSGQVGEKLFF

j_gene: TRBJ1-1
abundance: few
v_gene: TRBV27
d_gene: .
CDR3nt: TGTGCCAGCTCTCGTTCGGGGAACACTGAAGCTTTCTTT
CDR3aa: CASSRSGNTEAFF

j_gene: TRBJ1-4
abundance: .
v_gene: TRBV6-5
d_gene: TRBD1
CDR3nt: TGTGCCAGCTCCCCGACAGGGGGTTCGGGGGAAAAACTGTTTTTT
CDR3aa: CASSPTGGSGEKLFF

j_gene: TRBJ2-2
abundance: .
v_gene: TRBV5-1
d_gene: .
CDR3nt: TGCGCCAGCAGCATACTACAGGCAACGCGTTCTACCGGGGAGCTGTTTTTT
CDR3aa: CASSILQATRSTGELFF

j_gene: TRBJ1-2
abundance: .
v_gene: TRBV4-2
d_gene: TRBD1
CDR3nt: TGTGCCAGCAGCCAAGCTCACGGTGGACAGGGCGGAAACTATGGCTACACCTTC
CDR3aa: CASSQAHGGQGGNYGYTF

j_gene: TRBJ1-2
abundance: .
v_gene: TRBV9
d_gene: TRBD1
CDR3nt: TGTGCCAGCAGCGTACGACAGGGCTTCAACTATGGCTACACCTTC
CDR3aa: CASSVRQGFNYGYTF

j_gene: TRBJ1-1
abundance: .
v_gene: TRBV7-6
d_gene: TRBD1
CDR3nt: TGTGCCAGCAGCTTAGGGGCCTCCGGGACAGGGATGAACACTGAAGCTTTCTTT
CDR3aa: CASSLGASGTGMNTEAFF

j_gene: TRBJ1-1
abundance: .
v_gene: TRBV6-5
d_gene: .
CDR3nt: TGTGCCAGCAGCTACTCCGGAGAGGGTGGGGACACTGAAGCTTTCTTT
CDR3aa: CASSYSGEGGDTEAFF

j_gene: TRBJ2-7
abundance: .
v_gene: TRBV5-1
d_gene: TRBD2
CDR3nt: TGCGCCAGCAGCCCTGGGACTAGCGGGGGGCTGGAGGCCTACGAGCAGTACTTC
CDR3aa: CASSPGTSGGLEAYEQYF

j_gene: TRBJ1-1
abundance: once
v_gene: TRBV7-9
d_gene: TRBD1
CDR3nt: TGTGCCAGCAGCTCGGGACAGAGGGAAGCTTTCTTT
CDR3aa: CASSSGQREAFF

j_gene: TRBJ1-1
abundance: few
v_gene: TRBV14
d_gene: TRBD1
CDR3nt: TGTGCCAGCAGCAACAGACTGACAGGGACCATGAACACTGAAGCTTTCTTT
CDR3aa: CASSNRLTGTMNTEAFF

j_gene: TRBJ2-7
abundance: .
v_gene: TRBV13
d_gene: .
CDR3nt: TGTGCCAGCAGCTTACTCGGCGGCTACGAGCAGTACTTC
CDR3aa: CASSLLGGYEQYF

j_gene: TRBJ2-2
abundance: .
v_gene: TRBV19
d_gene: TRBD1
CDR3nt: TGTGCCAGTAGTATCGGCTTGGGACAGGGGGTGGGCACCGGGGAGCTGTTTTTT
CDR3aa: CASSIGLGQGVGTGELFF

j_gene: TRBJ1-1
abundance: .
v_gene: TRBV10-2
d_gene: TRBD1
CDR3nt: TGCGCCAGCAGTCATTACGGGACAGTGAACACTGAAGCTTTCTTT
CDR3aa: CASSHYGTVNTEAFF

j_gene: TRBJ1-5
abundance: .
v_gene: TRBV7-6
d_gene: .
CDR3nt: TGTGCCAGCAGCCAGGAGGGATACGATCAGCCCCAGCATTTT
CDR3aa: CASSQEGYDQPQHF

j_gene: TRBJ1-2
abundance: .
v_gene: TRBV7-8
d_gene: TRBD1
CDR3nt: TGTGCCAGCAGCTTGACGACAGGGGTATATGGCTACACCTTC
CDR3aa: CASSLTTGVYGYTF

j_gene: TRBJ1-2
abundance: .
v_gene: TRBV10-2
d_gene: .
CDR3nt: TGCGCCAGCAGTGATCGGGGCTATGGCTACACCTTC
CDR3aa: CASSDRGYGYTF

j_gene: TRBJ1-2
abundance: .
v_gene: TRBV30
d_gene: TRBD1
CDR3nt: TGTGTCTCAATCTCCGGAAAGACAGGGTTAAACCGGGGCTACACCTTC
CDR3aa: CVSISGKTGLNRGYTF

j_gene: TRBJ1-5
abundance: .
v_gene: TRBV30
d_gene: .
CDR3nt: TGTGCCTGGAGTGTAGACTCAATTGATCAGCCCCAGCATTTT
CDR3aa: CAWSVDSIDQPQHF

j_gene: TRBJ2-1
abundance: .
v_gene: TRBV2
d_gene: TRBD1
CDR3nt: TGTGCCAGCAGAAGAGGGGGCTTTGACAATGAGCAGTTCTTC
CDR3aa: CASRRGGFDNEQFF

j_gene: TRBJ1-2
abundance: .
v_gene: TRBV20-1
d_gene: .
CDR3nt: TGCAGTGCTTCCGACAGGCGCGGCTACACCTTC
CDR3aa: CSASDRRGYTF